This passage covers 24 T cell receptor beta chains from one sample sequenced in a study of CD8+ T cells in alopecia areata. It was cDNA, reverse transcribed from extracted RNA, that served as the sequencing template. Repertoires were generated with immunoSEQ multiplex PCR, while TCRdb's copy carries only in-frame clones and drops some. The sample lists 80,000 to 100,000 clones; 44% were seen once. Regarding treatment: oral pan-JAK inhibitor, 5-10 mg twice daily. This material consisted of CD8+ T cells sorted from blood, taken at week 24, from a patient treated with tofacitinib. All receptors derive from a human donor with alopecia areata.

As DNA, the CDR3 is TGTGCCAGCAGCTTAGTAAGACTAGCGGGAGCTTACGAGCAGTACTTC. This codes for CASSLVRLAGAYEQYF. The chain uses TRBV7-8 and TRBJ2-7, with 12 bases that match TRBD2. CDR3 size: 16 residues. The germline CDR1 and CDR2 sequences are SGHVS and FQNEAQ. Trimming removed 1 base from V and 4 bases from J; junction bases left unmatched: 5.

The chain recombines TRBV11-2 with TRBJ1-1; no clear D. Germline V lookup: CDR1 SGHAT, CDR2 FQNNGV. The CDR3 is 17 amino acids. Trimming stripped 5 bases from V and 11 bases from J, with 30 bases between. CDR3 sequence (DNA): TGTGCCAGCAGCCCCGGCTCCCGCGCGACAAACATTGGGTGGGCTTTCTTT. Protein product: CASSPGSRATNIGWAFF. The whole variable domain, filled in from reference TRBV11-2 and TRBJ1-1, reads EAGVAQSPRYKIIEKRQSVAFWCNPISGHATLYWYQQILGQGPKLLIQFQNNGVVDDSQLPKDRFSAERLKGVDSTLKIQPAKLEDSAVYLCASSPGSRATNIGWAFFGQGTRLTVV.

The chain uses TRBV30 and TRBJ2-7, with D maybe TRBD1 (5 bases). Between the trimmed V and J ends, which lost 0 bases and 2 bases, there was a span of 11 bases. The CDR3 spans 14 residues. Germline-derived CDR1 and CDR2 are GTSNPN and SVGIG (reference sequence). This chain's CDR3 is CAWSVGAGTYEQYF. The CDR3 DNA follows: TGTGCCTGGAGTGTAGGGGCAGGGACCTACGAGCAGTACTTC.

V gene TRBV5-6 combines with J gene TRBJ1-5; D call uncertain. The CDR3 runs 14 residues. Per germline, CDR1 SGHDT and CDR2 YYEEEE. V lost 0 bases, J lost 2 bases, and 6 bases lay in between. The CDR3, as DNA: TGTGCCAGCAGCTTGGTGCGGGGCAATCAGCCCCAGCATTTT. Its protein is CASSLVRGNQPQHF.

This clone was detected a few times. The CDR3 loop reads CASSPTHTYEQYF. CDR3 nucleotide sequence: TGTGCCAGCAGCCCGACCCACACCTACGAGCAGTACTTC. This chain uses TRBV5-6 with TRBJ2-7; no definite D call. V shed 4 bases and J shed 2 bases, with 10 bases lying between them. Germline V CDR1 and CDR2: SGHDT, YYEEEE. The CDR3 sequence is 13 residues long.

CDR3 protein: CASEGSNQPQHF. The CDR3, as DNA: TGTGCCAGTGAAGGTAGCAATCAGCCCCAGCATTTT. The gene calls are TRBV2 and TRBJ1-5; D is undetermined. V gave up 9 bases and J gave up 0 bases, with 6 bases separating them. The CDR3 runs 12 residues. The germline V gene encodes CDR1 SNHLY and CDR2 FYNNEI.

The CDR3: CASSQLYDRDGSYEQYF. Written as DNA, the CDR3 is TGCGCCAGCAGCCAATTGTATGATAGGGACGGCTCCTACGAGCAGTACTTC. V and J are TRBV4-1 and TRBJ2-7; D possibly matches TRBD1 or TRBD2 (5 bases each). Germline CDR1 MGHRA, CDR2 YSYEKL. The CDR3 is 17 residues long. Deletions cut 2 bases from V and 0 bases from J, with 17 bases between.

This sequence joins TRBV9 and TRBJ2-7, with TRBD1 matching over 9 bases. From germline, CDR1 is SGDLS and CDR2 YYNGEE. The ends lost 3 bases at V and 4 bases at J; junction bases unmatched: 5. The length of the CDR3 is 14 residues. The CDR3 DNA reads TGTGCCAGCAGCGCCGGGACAGGGACGTACGAGCAGTACTTC. Protein sequence: CASSAGTGTYEQYF.

The rearrangement uses TRBV30 and TRBJ2-3, with 9 nucleotides matching TRBD2. The CDR3 runs to 13 residues. Germline lookup yields CDR1 GTSNPN and CDR2 SVGIG (reference sequence). V dropped 4 bases and J dropped 3; count of bases not matched to a gene: 2. The CDR3 sequence: CAWNSGRTDTQYF. The DNA of the CDR3 is TGTGCCTGGAATAGCGGGAGAACAGATACGCAGTATTTT.

The chain couples TRBV19 to TRBJ2-4; D tentatively reads TRBD1 or TRBD2 (5 bases each). Germline assignment: CDR1 LNHDA and CDR2 SQIVND (reference sequence). The CDR3 totals 13 residues. The ends were cut back, 5 bases at V and 7 bases at J, with 12 bases in the middle. Here the CDR3 DNA reads TGTGCCAGTAGTTGGGGAGAGGGGAACATTCAGTACTTC. Its protein is CASSWGEGNIQYF.

In its sample, this clone was seen once. The chain recombines TRBV28 with TRBJ1-1; the D is unclear. V lost 5 bases and J 0 bases, leaving 13 bases between the germline ends. Germline values: CDR1 MDHEN, CDR2 SYDVKM. The CDR3 contains 15 residues. In nucleotides, the CDR3 is TGTGCCAGCAGTCTCGGACTGGAGTTGAACACTGAAGCTTTCTTT. It translates to CASSLGLELNTEAFF.

This clone was counted between two and nine times. The chain uses TRBV28 and TRBJ2-7, with a possible D match to TRBD1 (6 bases). The CDR3 has 13 residues. Germline V gene data show CDR1 as MDHEN and CDR2 as SYDVKM. V shed 2 bases and J shed 3 bases, with 8 bases lying between them. CDR3: CASSLRGNYEQYF. The CDR3 DNA sequence: TGTGCCAGCAGTTTAAGGGGGAACTACGAGCAGTACTTC.

The CDR3 is CASSSIGANYGYTF. CDR3 DNA sequence: TGTGCCAGCAGTTCAATCGGTGCTAACTATGGCTACACCTTC. V gene TRBV6-5 combines with J gene TRBJ1-2, with unresolved D. From germline, CDR1 is MNHEY and CDR2 SVGAGI. The CDR3 totals 14 residues. The germline V and J ends were trimmed by 4 bases and 0 bases, with 9 bases remaining between them.

The CDR3, as DNA: TGTGCCAGCAGTGAGGCGGGGGGAGGGCCTTTCAATGAGCAGTTCTTC. Translation gives CASSEAGGGPFNEQFF. V usage is TRBV25-1 and J usage is TRBJ2-1; 8 bases line up with TRBD2. V lost 3 bases, J lost 6 bases, and 10 bases stayed unmatched. The CDR3 loop spans 16 amino acids. CDR1 and CDR2 (germline): MGHDK, SYGVNS.

The J gene is TRBJ2-1, the V gene TRBV14; a weak D match, TRBD1 (6 bases). The CDR3 is 14 amino acids. Germline V CDR1 and CDR2: SGHDN, FVKESK. Trimming took 2 bases from V and 10 from J, leaving 15 bases between them. CDR3 nucleotides: TGTGCCAGCAGCCAAAGGACAGAGTACAGCGAGCAGTTCTTC. Amino acid sequence: CASSQRTEYSEQFF. The full variable domain, completed using reference TRBV14 and TRBJ2-1, is EAGVTQFPSHSVIEKGQTVTLRCDPISGHDNLYWYRRVMGKEIKFLLHFVKESKQDESGMPNNRFLAERTGGTYSTLKVQPAELEDSGVYFCASSQRTEYSEQFFGPGTRLTVL.

The rearrangement joins TRBV5-1 to TRBJ2-3; D is undetermined. Trimming cost V 2 bases and J 4 bases, with 11 bases left between them. Germline CDR1 reads SGHRS; CDR2 reads YFSETQ. The CDR3 is 14 amino acids. The CDR3 spells CASSFQTPADTQYF. In nucleotides, the CDR3 is TGCGCCAGCAGCTTCCAAACCCCGGCAGATACGCAGTATTTT.

The V call is TRBV13, the J call TRBJ1-1; D gene ambiguous. The CDR3 runs 15 residues. The germline V gene encodes CDR1 PRHDT and CDR2 FYEKMQ (reference sequence). The V and J ends lost 5 bases and 2 bases respectively, with 15 bases between them. The CDR3 is CASSHYQDRNTEAFF. The CDR3 bases are TGTGCCAGCAGCCATTACCAGGACCGAAACACTGAAGCTTTCTTT.

This clone came up many times. Other DNA sequences of this sample code for an identical CDR3. The chain recombines TRBV30 with TRBJ2-2; D tentatively reads TRBD1 or TRBD2 (6 bases each). This CDR3 region has 13 residues. V lost 0 bases to trimming and J lost 5 bases, with 7 bases between them. Per germline, CDR1 GTSNPN and CDR2 SVGIG (reference sequence). The chain's CDR3 is CAWSVGGTGELFF. CDR3 in DNA: TGTGCCTGGAGTGTAGGGGGGACCGGGGAGCTGTTTTTT.

A few counts support this clone. The chain employs TRBV4-1 and TRBJ2-3; either TRBD1 or TRBD2 may fit D (5 bases each). The CDR3 spans 13 residues. Germline CDR1 is MGHRA and CDR2 is YSYEKL. V lost 4 bases to trimming and J lost 6 bases, with 11 bases between them. The CDR3 DNA reads as TGCGCCAGCAGCCCGCAAGAGGGGGATACGCAGTATTTT. This codes for CASSPQEGDTQYF.

The chain carries TRBV6-1 and TRBJ2-5; unclear D gene. The CDR3 length is 13 residues. CDR1 and CDR2 (germline): MNHNS, SASEGT. V lost 6 bases to trimming and J lost 6 bases, with 14 bases between them. The CDR3 region is CASRPISTKTQYF. CDR3 coding DNA: TGTGCCAGCAGACCGATATCGACGAAGACCCAGTACTTC.

This clone was detected only a few times. The chain recombines TRBV7-9 with TRBJ2-2, with D perhaps matching TRBD2 (5 bases). The CDR3 runs to 16 residues. V lost 5 bases, J lost 0 bases, and 13 bases lay in between. The germline V gene has CDR1 SEHNR and CDR2 FQNEAQ (reference sequence). CDR3 sequence (DNA): TGTGCCAGCAGCCCTGCTAGCAGCGCGAACACCGGGGAGCTGTTTTTT. This gives the protein CASSPASSANTGELFF.

The chain recombines TRBV7-9 with TRBJ2-3, with TRBD2 identical over 9 bases. Trimming removed 7 bases from V and 5 bases from J; junction bases left unmatched: 10. CDR1 is SEHNR and CDR2 is FQNEAQ in the germline V gene (reference sequence). The CDR3 covers 15 residues. CDR3 bases: TGTGCCAGCACGGAGCCAGCGGGAGGTGTAGATACGCAGTATTTT. Amino acids: CASTEPAGGVDTQYF.

The chain carries TRBV9 and TRBJ2-1, with D possibly matching TRBD2 (5 bases). The V end lost 0 bases, the J end lost 4 bases, and 11 bases lay between the germline ends. The CDR3 loop spans 15 amino acids. Germline-derived CDR1 and CDR2 are SGDLS and YYNGEE. Written as DNA, the CDR3 is TGTGCCAGCAGCGTAGCAGCGGCAAATTACAATGAGCAGTTCTTC. The encoded protein is CASSVAAANYNEQFF.

This clone was seen just once. The chain has TRBV29-1 and TRBJ2-5; D not certain. The tail of the sequence fits TRBJ2-7 better, so the J call may be wrong. CDR1 is SQVTM and CDR2 is ANQGSEA in the germline V gene. CDR3 size: 15 residues. CDR3 in amino acids: CSVEDGPNAPYEQYF. The CDR3 region has the DNA TGCAGCGTTGAAGACGGCCCGAACGCCCCCTACGAGCAGTACTTC.